This T cell receptor beta chain originates from a study of CD8 T cells in ankylosing spondylitis. Points from the study as a whole: Significant enrichment of disease-linked clones was reportedly seen in matched ankylosing spondylitis synovial fluid. In ankylosing spondylitis blood, a motif of roughly 8 highly homologous TCR beta variants appeared characteristic. Disease-linked clones proved CD8+ and comparatively uncommon in peripheral blood.

The CDR3 is 18 residues long. The V gene end was trimmed by 11 bases and the J gene end by 2 bases; junction bases not matched to a gene: 21. Germline CDR1 LGHDT, CDR2 YNNKEL (reference sequence). In regard to this clonotype: Its antigen is unidentified.

TCRdb re-called the 5' RACE reads with MiXCR, one entry per CDR3 protein. The data show 250,000 or so distinct CDR3 sequences, 15% to 20% seen once. V usage is TRBV3-1 and J usage is TRBJ2-3; TRBD1 matches at 8 bases. The receptor was isolated from a male donor with ankylosing spondylitis or in good health (not recorded which). Sequencing was done on a sample of blood, either unsorted or a sorted T cell fraction (not recorded which). In DNA form, the CDR3 reads TGTGCCTCCTGCCAGGCGAGCCGGACAGGGAAGGCCACAGATACGCAGTATTTT. Translated, it gives CASCQASRTGKATDTQYF.